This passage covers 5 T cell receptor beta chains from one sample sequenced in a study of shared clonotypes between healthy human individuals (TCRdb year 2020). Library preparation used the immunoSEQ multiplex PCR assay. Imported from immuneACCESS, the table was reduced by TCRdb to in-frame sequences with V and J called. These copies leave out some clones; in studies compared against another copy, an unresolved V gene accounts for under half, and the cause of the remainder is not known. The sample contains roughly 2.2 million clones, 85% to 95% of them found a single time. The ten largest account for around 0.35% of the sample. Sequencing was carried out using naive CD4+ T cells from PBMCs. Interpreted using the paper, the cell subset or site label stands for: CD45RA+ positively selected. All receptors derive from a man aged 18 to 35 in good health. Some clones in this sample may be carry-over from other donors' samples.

The CDR3 protein is CASSINDTTGAKTNEKLFF. The CDR3 DNA is TGTGCCAGCAGTATCAATGATACGACAGGGGCCAAAACTAATGAAAAACTGTTTTTT. The gene calls are TRBV27 and TRBJ1-4, with 8 nucleotides matching TRBD1. Losses at the gene ends were 5 bases for V and 1 base for J; bases not matched to a gene: 15. Germline V gives CDR1 MNHEY, CDR2 SMNVEV (reference sequence). The CDR3 is 19 residues long.

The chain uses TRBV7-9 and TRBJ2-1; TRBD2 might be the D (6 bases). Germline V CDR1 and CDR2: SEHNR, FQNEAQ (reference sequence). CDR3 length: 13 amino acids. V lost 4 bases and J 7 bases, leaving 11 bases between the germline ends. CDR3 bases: TGTGCCAGCAGCTCCGGGGGAGTGAATGAGCAGTTCTTC. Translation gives CASSSGGVNEQFF.

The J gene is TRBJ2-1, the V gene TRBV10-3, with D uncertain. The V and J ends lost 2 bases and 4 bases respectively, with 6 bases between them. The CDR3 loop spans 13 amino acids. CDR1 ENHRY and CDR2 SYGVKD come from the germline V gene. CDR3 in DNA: TGTGCCATCAGTGAGGTGAAATACAATGAGCAGTTCTTC. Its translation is CAISEVKYNEQFF.

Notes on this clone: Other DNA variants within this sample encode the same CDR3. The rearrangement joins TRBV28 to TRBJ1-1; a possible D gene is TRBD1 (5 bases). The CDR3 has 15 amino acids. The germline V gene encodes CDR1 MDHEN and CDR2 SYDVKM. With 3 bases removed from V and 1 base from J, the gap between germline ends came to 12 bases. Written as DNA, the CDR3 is TGTGCCAGCAGTTTGGGGGGAGCAAAGAACACTGAAGCTTTCTTT. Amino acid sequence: CASSLGGAKNTEAFF.

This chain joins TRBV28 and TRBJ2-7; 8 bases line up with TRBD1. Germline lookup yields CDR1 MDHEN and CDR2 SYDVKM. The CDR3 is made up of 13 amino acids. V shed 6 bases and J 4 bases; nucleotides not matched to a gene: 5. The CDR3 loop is CASRTTGGYEQYF. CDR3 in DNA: TGTGCCAGCAGGACAACAGGGGGTTACGAGCAGTACTTC.